This entry concerns a single T cell receptor (beta chain). This sample was included in a study of regulatory T cells in long-lasting Graves disease. From germline, CDR1 is LNHDA and CDR2 SQIVND (reference sequence). V was pared by 5 bases and J by 8 bases, with 12 bases between. The CDR3 is 12 residues long. iRepertoire HTBI primers and Arm-PCR of CDR3 regions built TCR beta libraries. TCRdb reanalysed the multiplex PCR reads using MiXCR and keeps one entry per CDR3 protein. This sample has around 500,000 distinct CDR3 sequences, with 13% found just once. Time point of the sample: newly diagnosed GD, antithyroid drugs for less than 3 months. RNA extracted from PBMCs served as the sequencing template. This sample was also put to use in a study of T cells in Graves' hyperthyroidism and ophthalmopathy.

Sample: peripheral blood mononuclear cells (PBMCs), taken at new diagnosis, from a patient treated with antithyroid drugs. The rearrangement joins TRBV19 to TRBJ1-2, with D tentatively TRBD1 (5 bases). The sequence was collected from a man aged 30-40 years with Graves disease. The CDR3 DNA reads TGTGCCAGTAGTTATGGGACTATAGGCTACACCTTC. As protein: CASSYGTIGYTF.